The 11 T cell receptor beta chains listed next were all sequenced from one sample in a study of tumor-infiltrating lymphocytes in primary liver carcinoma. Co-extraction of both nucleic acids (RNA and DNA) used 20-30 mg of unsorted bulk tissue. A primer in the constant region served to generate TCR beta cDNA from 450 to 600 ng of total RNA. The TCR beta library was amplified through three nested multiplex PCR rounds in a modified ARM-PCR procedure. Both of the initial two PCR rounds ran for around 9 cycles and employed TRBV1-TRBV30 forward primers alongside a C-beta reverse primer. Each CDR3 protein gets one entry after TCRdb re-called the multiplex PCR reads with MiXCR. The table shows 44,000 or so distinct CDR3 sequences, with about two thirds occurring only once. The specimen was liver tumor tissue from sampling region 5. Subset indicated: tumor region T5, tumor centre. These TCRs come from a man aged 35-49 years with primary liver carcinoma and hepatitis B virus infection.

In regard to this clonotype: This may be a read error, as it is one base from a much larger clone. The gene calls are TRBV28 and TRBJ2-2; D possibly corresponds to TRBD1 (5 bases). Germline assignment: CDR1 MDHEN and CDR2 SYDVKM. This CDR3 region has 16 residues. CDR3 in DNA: TGTGTCAGCAGTTTATGGCAGGGTGTAAACACCGGGGAGCTGTTTTTT. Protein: CVSSLWQGVNTGELFF.

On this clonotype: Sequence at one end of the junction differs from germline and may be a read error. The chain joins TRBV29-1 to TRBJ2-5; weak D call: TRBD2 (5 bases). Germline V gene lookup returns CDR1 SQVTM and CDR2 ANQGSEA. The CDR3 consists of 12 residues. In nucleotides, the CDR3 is TGCAGCGTTGAAACAGTCTGGGAGACCCAGTATTTC. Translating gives CSVETVWETQYF.

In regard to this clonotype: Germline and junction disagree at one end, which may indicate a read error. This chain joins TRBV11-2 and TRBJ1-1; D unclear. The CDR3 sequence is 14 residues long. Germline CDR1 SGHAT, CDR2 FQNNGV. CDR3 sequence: CVSSTAGYVTEAFF. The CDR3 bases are TGTGTCAGCAGCACAGCCGGTTACGTAACTGAGGCTTTCTTT.

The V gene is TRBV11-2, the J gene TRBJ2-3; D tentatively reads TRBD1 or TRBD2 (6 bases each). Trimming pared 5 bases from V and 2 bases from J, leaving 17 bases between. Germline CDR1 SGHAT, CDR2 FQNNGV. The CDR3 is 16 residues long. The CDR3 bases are TGTGCCAGCAGCGCCCAGCCGGGGGCGGCCACAGATACGCAGTATTTT. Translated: CASSAQPGAATDTQYF.

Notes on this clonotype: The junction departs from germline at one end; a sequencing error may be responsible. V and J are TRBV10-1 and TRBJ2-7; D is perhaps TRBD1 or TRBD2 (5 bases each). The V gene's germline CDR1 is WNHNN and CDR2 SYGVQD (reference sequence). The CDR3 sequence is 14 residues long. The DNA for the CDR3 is TGCTCCAGCCCCAGGGAGCAGAACTCCTACGAGCAGTACTTC. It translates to CSSPREQNSYEQYF.

The CDR3 coding sequence is TGTGCCAGCAGCTTGGGGGGGACTTGCGTTGGAGAGACCCAGTACTTC. Translated: CASSLGGTCVGETQYF. The rearrangement joins TRBV5-8 to TRBJ2-5; a possible D gene is TRBD2 (6 bases). In germline, CDR1 is SGHTS, CDR2 YDEGEE. This CDR3 region has 16 residues. V was shortened by 0 bases and J by 4 bases, with 16 bases between the two germline ends. The full variable domain, completed using reference TRBV5-8 and TRBJ2-5, is EAGVTQSPTHLIKTRGQQATLRCSPISGHTSVYWYQQALGLGLQFLLWYDEGEERNRGNFPPRFSGRQFPNYSSELNVNALELEDSALYLCASSLGGTCVGETQYFGPGTRLLVL.

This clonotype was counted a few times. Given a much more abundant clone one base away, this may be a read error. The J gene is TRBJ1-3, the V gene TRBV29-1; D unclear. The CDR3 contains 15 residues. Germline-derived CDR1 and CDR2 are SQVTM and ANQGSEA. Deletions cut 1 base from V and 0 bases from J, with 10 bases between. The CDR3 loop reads CSVEGPSSSGNTIYF. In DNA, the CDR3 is TGCAGCGTTGAAGGCCCCAGCAGCTCTGGAAACACCATATATTTT.

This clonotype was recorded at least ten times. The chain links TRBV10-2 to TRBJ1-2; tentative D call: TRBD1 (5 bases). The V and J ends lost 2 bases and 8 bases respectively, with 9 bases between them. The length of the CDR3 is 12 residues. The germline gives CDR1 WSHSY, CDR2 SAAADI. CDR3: CASSEPGGGYTF. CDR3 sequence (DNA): TGCGCCAGCAGTGAGCCCGGGGGAGGCTACACCTTC.

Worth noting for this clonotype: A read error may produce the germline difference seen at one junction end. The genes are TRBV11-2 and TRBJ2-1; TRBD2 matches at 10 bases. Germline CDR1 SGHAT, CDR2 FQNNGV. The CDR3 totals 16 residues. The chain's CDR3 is CVSSFRLAGDFNEQFF. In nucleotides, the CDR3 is TGTGTCAGCAGCTTTCGGCTAGCGGGAGACTTCAATGAGCAGTTCTTC.

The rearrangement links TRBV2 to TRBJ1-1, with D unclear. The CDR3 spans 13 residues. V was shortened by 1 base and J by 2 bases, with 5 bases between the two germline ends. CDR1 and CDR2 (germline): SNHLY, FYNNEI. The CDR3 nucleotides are TGTGCCAGCAGTGAAGTCGAAAACACTGAAGCTTTCTTT. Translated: CASSEVENTEAFF.

The CDR3 region has the DNA TGCAGCGTCCAGAAGCTGATCCGGGACGGTGAAGCTTTCTTT. Its translation: CSVQKLIRDGEAFF. V usage is TRBV29-1 and J usage is TRBJ1-1, with D possibly TRBD1 on 5 matching bases. Trimming stripped 6 bases from V and 7 bases from J, with 21 bases between. Germline V gives CDR1 SQVTM, CDR2 ANQGSEA. The CDR3 has 14 residues.